This T cell receptor beta chain was documented in a study of response to subunit inactivated influenza vaccine. TCRdb recomputed calls from the RT-PCR reads with MiXCR, one row per CDR3 protein. This sample has more than 450,000 distinct CDR3 sequences; approximately 10% occur once, and the top ten carry 9.5% to 12%. The CDR3 loop spans 14 amino acids. Trimming left V 3 bases short and J 3 bases short, with 12 bases between. From germline, CDR1 is MDHEN and CDR2 SYDVKM. There are many counts of this clonotype. A further study also used this sample, focusing on T cells expressing NK-cell markers. That source notes: 5'RACE template switching with UMIs produced the TCR beta cDNA. Several of the donors also had these clonotypes leading their CD3+CD56-NKG2C+ fraction.

The sequence was collected from a man in his fifties who received an inactivated influenza vaccine. The chain recombines TRBV28 with TRBJ2-7, with D perhaps matching TRBD2 (5 bases). The source material was PBMCs from blood, sampled on the day of vaccination. For the CDR3, the DNA is TGTGCCAGCAGTTTCTTAGGACGGGACTACGAGCAGTACTTC. Translating it yields CASSFLGRDYEQYF.